One sample yielded the 2 T cell receptor beta chains listed below, sequenced in a study of sequential checkpoint blockade in melanoma. Noted treatment: randomized to nivolumab then ipilimumab (arm A) or the reverse (arm B). The assay was immunoSEQ multiplex PCR, and TCRdb's table has in-frame clones only and misses some. Of 3,000 to 4,000 clones in the sample, about 19% are singletons; the top ten hold about a fifth. Specimen: tumor tissue (inferred from file names), collected from a patient given nivolumab and ipilimumab in sequence. The receptors stem from a human patient with melanoma. Some clones in this sample may be carry-over from other donors' samples.

This clone has a handful of counts. The chain is built from TRBV18 and TRBJ1-2; no clear D gene. Germline-derived CDR1 and CDR2 are KGHSH and LQKENI. The CDR3 totals 12 residues. V was pared by 8 bases and J by 6 bases, with 13 bases between. The CDR3 DNA reads as TGTGCCAGCGGACGGAAGCGGGATGGCTACACCTTC. Its translation is CASGRKRDGYTF. Looking up the rest from reference TRBV18 and TRBJ1-2 gives the full variable domain: NAGVMQNPRHLVRRRGQEARLRCSPMKGHSHVYWYRQLPEEGLKFMVYLQKENIIDESGMPKERFSAEFPKEGPSILRIQQVVRGDSAAYFCASGRKRDGYTFGSGTRLTVV.

This clone was seen a handful of times. This chain connects TRBV19 to TRBJ2-1; a possible D gene is TRBD2 (6 bases). The CDR3 spans 14 residues. V was cut by 4 bases and J by 8 bases, with 15 bases left in between. Per the germline V gene, CDR1 is LNHDA and CDR2 is SQIVND (reference sequence). The CDR3 DNA reads as TGTGCCAGTAGTAATCCGGGACTGGCATATGAGCAGTTCTTC. Its translation is CASSNPGLAYEQFF.